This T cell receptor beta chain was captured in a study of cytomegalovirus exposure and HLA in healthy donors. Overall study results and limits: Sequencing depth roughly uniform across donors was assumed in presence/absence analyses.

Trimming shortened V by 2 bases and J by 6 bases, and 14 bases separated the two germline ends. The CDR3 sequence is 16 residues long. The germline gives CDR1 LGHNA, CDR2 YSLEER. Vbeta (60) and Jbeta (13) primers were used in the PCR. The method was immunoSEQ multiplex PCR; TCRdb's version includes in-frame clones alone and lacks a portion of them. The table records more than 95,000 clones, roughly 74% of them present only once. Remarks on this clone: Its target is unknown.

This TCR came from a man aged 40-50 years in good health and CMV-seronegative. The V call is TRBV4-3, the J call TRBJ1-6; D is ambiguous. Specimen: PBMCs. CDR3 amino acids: CASSQTEQKINSPLHF. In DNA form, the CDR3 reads TGCGCCAGCAGCCAAACCGAACAGAAGATTAATTCACCCCTCCACTTT.